This T cell receptor beta chain emerged from a study of T cells in Graves' hyperthyroidism and ophthalmopathy. Study results and limitations: Most clonotypes expanded in thyroid above 0.001 were likewise present in blood. Stable hyperthyroidism was told apart from ophthalmopathy by a model built on 13 V-J features.

Researchers amplified the TCR beta CDR3 regions from RNA transcripts. First-round RT-PCR with HTBI primers amplified the TCR CDR3 region. One entry per CDR3 protein, called by TCRdb with MiXCR from the multiplex PCR reads. The profile covers 500,000 to 800,000 distinct CDR3 sequences, with roughly 46% appearing a single time and less than 9% taken by the ten largest. Trimming at V came to 3 bases and at J to 6 bases, leaving 3 bases not matched to a gene. This CDR3 has 15 amino acids. Germline V gene data show CDR1 as SGHVS and CDR2 as FNYEAQ. Patients showing uncontrolled infection, other autoimmune disease, pregnancy or lactation were ineligible. Orbital computed tomography and thyroid ultrasound, together with serum TRAb and thyroxine and clinical symptoms, were used for diagnoses. For this clonotype: The antigen remains unidentified.

This receptor was taken from an adult man with Graves' disease, either hyperthyroidism or ophthalmopathy (not recorded which). The sample comprised peripheral blood or thyroid tissue (not recorded which). The chain links TRBV7-6 to TRBJ2-2; 11 bases map to TRBD1. The CDR3 sequence: CASSLGQGGSGELFF. The CDR3 DNA reads TGTGCCAGCAGCTTGGGACAGGGGGGCTCCGGGGAGCTGTTTTTT. Variable domain in full (rest from reference TRBV7-6 and TRBJ2-2): GAGVSQSPRYKVTKRGQDVALRCDPISGHVSLYWYRQALGQGPEFLTYFNYEAQQDKSGLPNDRFSAERPEGSISTLTIQRTEQRDSAMYRCASSLGQGGSGELFFGEGSRLTVL.